The clone carrying this T cell receptor (beta chain) has more than one count but fewer than ten. No antigen is known for it. The data were taken from a study of shared clonotypes between healthy human individuals. Naive CD4+ cells were CD45RA-selected; the remaining cells were memory. In germline, CDR1 is SGHAT, CDR2 FQNNGV. The CDR3 has 17 amino acids. The germline V and J ends were trimmed by 4 bases and 0 bases, with 18 bases remaining between them. TCRdb keeps only in-frame clones here, not all; method: immunoSEQ multiplex PCR. The sample comprises fewer than 1.4 million clones, around three quarters of which are singletons, and more than 0.55% rests with the top ten. The study, taken as a whole, reports: Estimated richness was generally greater in naive than memory subsets. Exclusively blood specimens were collected; tissue repertoires likely differ. The genetic and exposure-history diversity represented was limited by few donors.

V usage is TRBV11-2 and J usage is TRBJ1-2, with D maybe TRBD1 (5 bases). The source of this sequence is a man between 18 and 35 years old in good health. Some clones in this sample may be carry-over from other donors' samples. Sequencing was done on a sample of memory CD4+ T cells from PBMCs. Subset meaning: CD45RA-negative fraction. CDR3 in DNA: TGTGCCAGCAGCTCTATTACCCGGGACCGAACTAACTATGGCTACACCTTC. Protein: CASSSITRDRTNYGYTF.